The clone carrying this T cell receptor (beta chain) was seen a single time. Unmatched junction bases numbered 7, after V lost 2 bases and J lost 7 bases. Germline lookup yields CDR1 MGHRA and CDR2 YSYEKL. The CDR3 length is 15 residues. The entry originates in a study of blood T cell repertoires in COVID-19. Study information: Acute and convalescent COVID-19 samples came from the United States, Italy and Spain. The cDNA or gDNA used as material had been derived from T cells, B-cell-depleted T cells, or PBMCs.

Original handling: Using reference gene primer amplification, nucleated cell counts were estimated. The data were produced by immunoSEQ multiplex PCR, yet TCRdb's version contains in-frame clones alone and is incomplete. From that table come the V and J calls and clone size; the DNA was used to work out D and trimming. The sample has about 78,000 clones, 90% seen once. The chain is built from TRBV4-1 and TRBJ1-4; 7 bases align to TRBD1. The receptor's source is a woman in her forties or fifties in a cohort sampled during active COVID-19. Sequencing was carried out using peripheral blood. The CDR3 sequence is CASSQPGQLSEKLFF. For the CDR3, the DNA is TGCGCCAGCAGCCAACCGGGACAGTTGAGTGAAAAACTGTTTTTT.